Here is one T cell receptor (beta chain) with its context. Its antigen target is currently unknown. One base away there is no much larger clone; base qualities are not given. These data belong to a study of post-analysis software for immune sequencing data (dated by TCRdb to between 2015 and 2017). About the study as a whole: Disease courses on record covered relapsing-remitting, secondary progressive and progressive-relapsing multiple sclerosis, though some patients had no subtype annotation. A subset of samples was prepared in parallel using single-end sample barcoding, then pooled and co-amplified after Illumina adapter ligation. Patient repertoires were compared against 11 previously published healthy control repertoires from donors aged about 6 to 27 years.

Overall study results and their limits: The control group was slightly older than the multiple sclerosis patient group. Direct clustering with F measure revealed strong co-clustering of samples prepared in the same batch, which led to a batch-effect correction. Normalized Chao1 diversity was significantly lower in multiple sclerosis patients than controls, suggesting substantial peripheral T-cell clonal expansion.

To demonstrate the VDJtools post-analysis software, the study profiled TCR beta repertoires from the peripheral blood of about 13 young patients with multiple sclerosis. The multiple sclerosis patients were children and adolescents ranging in age from about 6 to 16 years. Library prep was done by PCR. Instrument on record: Illumina HiSeq 2500. To reduce PCR and sequencing biases, unique molecular identifiers were incorporated into the TCR beta cDNA libraries. Per 1 to 10 million input T cells, 500,000 or so cDNA molecules were obtained, such that each molecule approximated one T cell. The patient libraries were prepared and sequenced with the same protocol used for the earlier healthy control dataset. Samples belonging to the same batch were prepared together, multiplexed and sequenced on a shared HiSeq lane. The source study handled its data this way. MIGEC handled the raw barcoded reads, throwing out single-read molecular identifier groups before consensus assembly and CDR3 extraction. Clonotype tables were post-analysed with VDJtools, and diversity was normalized by down-sampling all datasets to the smallest sample size. To correct batch-related cross-sample contamination, repertoire overlap clustering matched CDR3 amino acid sequences but not nucleotide sequences. Using fastp at Q25 and MiXCR, TCRdb reprocessed the public reads and kept productive beta chains. Each entry merges the rows of one CDR3 protein and shows their most common DNA and genes. The V and J calls, along with clone size, are taken from TCRdb and not from the paper's own processing. This sample lists about 460,000 distinct CDR3 sequences; nearly 45% were detected once. The top ten clones comprise about 12% of the sample.

The sequenced sample was blood. The clonotype was recovered from a girl aged 10 to 17 with multiple sclerosis.

The DNA sequence reads TGTGCCAGCAGCGTAGGAGGAGCGGGGACTAGCATCGATGAGCAGTTCTTC. Its product reads: CASSVGGAGTSIDEQFF. The chain employs TRBV9 and TRBJ2-1; 9 central nucleotides agree with TRBD2. From a lookup of the germline V gene, CDR1 and CDR2 are SGDLS and YYNGEE. From the cysteine up to the phenylalanine, the CDR3 has a length of 17 residues. Of all the DNA, just the CDR3 is kept, 51 bases in frame from base 1. Unmatched junction bases come to 12, with V trimmed by 0 bases and J by 8 bases. The reference TRBV9 and TRBJ2-1 proteins fill in what lies around the CDR3, so the full variable domain reads DSGVTQTPKHLITATGQRVTLRCSPRSGDLSVYWYQQSLDQGLQFLIQYYNGEERAKGNILERFSAQQFPDLHSELNLSSLELGDSALYFCASSVGGAGTSIDEQFFGPGTRLTVL.